The text below deals with one T cell receptor (beta chain). Its antigen is not yet known. No base-level quality is on record; no much larger clone is a single base apart. This sample is drawn from a study of blood T cells in healthy people across ages (dated by TCRdb to the mid-2010s). Regarding the study in general: In model experiments, template switching captured roughly one uniquely barcoded TCR beta cDNA molecule for every two T cells. The donors were split into four age groups: young (average 16 years), middle-aged (roughly 39), aged (over 55) and long-lived (over 75). Age-related changes in TCR beta repertoire diversity were measured in the study by deep sequencing normalized with unique cDNA molecular identifiers. The study analyzed two additional independent replicas of 1 million unique cDNA reads from the same blood draw for two donors, one aged 18 to 30 and one aged 80 or older. To avoid experimental bias, donors of different ages were spread randomly across the sequencing lanes. Results the study describes overall, beyond this receptor: As age increased, observed TCR beta diversity per million T cells dropped in a roughly linear way, and a significant reduction was already evident by age around 41. Estimates of total diversity from one million sequenced T cells were regarded as lower bounds and underestimates. Bulk unsorted PBMC profiling prevented conclusive comparison of naive and antigen-experienced compartments. The long-lived group showed more naive CD4+ T cells, fewer expanded clones and increased TCR diversity than the aged group, suggesting age selection. Observed TCR beta diversity correlated strongly with the percentage of naive T cells measured by flow cytometry. Because donor CMV infection status was unknown, age-related changes in expanded clonotypes were potentially confounded.

CDR1 is given as SGHTA and CDR2 as FQGNSA, both from the germline V gene. The CDR3 measures 14 amino acids from cysteine to phenylalanine. Only the CDR3 portion is preserved as DNA: 42 bases, with reading frame beginning at the first base. Trimming costs V 11 bases and J 8 bases, and their ends lie 24 bases apart. The method was 5' RACE. TCRdb lists the instrument as Illumina HiSeq 2500. A second PCR of roughly 7 to 11 cycles was run with a J-beta primer mix and a sample-barcoded 5' primer. A unique molecular identifier was introduced onto each TCR beta cDNA molecule by a template-switch 5' adaptor carrying 12 random nucleotides. Each sample yielded at least 3 million CDR3-containing paired-end reads. First-strand cDNA synthesis was performed from all RNA using the Mint cDNA synthesis kit, with priming by a TRBC-specific oligonucleotide. Following uracil-DNA glycosylase treatment, all cDNA underwent a first 18-cycle PCR with the universal primers M1SS and BC2_uni_R. The study's own analysis went as follows. Normalization of each sample was performed by random selection of 1 million high-quality reads, each carrying a distinct molecular identifier. Instead of being binned into consensus sequences, reads with shared molecular identifiers were discarded. MiTCR, run with a Q25 quality threshold and the strictest error-elimination algorithm, handled CDR3 identification, clonotype clustering and error correction. Lower-bound total TCR beta diversity was estimated with a nonparametric unseen species model using Euler transformation. TCRdb took the public reads, trimmed them with fastp at Q25, ran MiXCR for clone calling and kept in-frame beta chains. Each CDR3 protein appears once, grouped with its most common genes and DNA. The authors' filters were not applied to this entry. Here the sample has about 1.7 million distinct CDR3 sequences; 28% occur a single time. Roughly 8% of the sample is held by the ten biggest clonotypes.

The donors were some 36 Caucasian individuals from Russia, aged 6 to 90 years, who were systemically healthy. Each donor gave 8 to 10 milliliters of peripheral blood, collected into EDTA-treated Vacutainer tubes. Ficoll-Paque density-gradient centrifugation was used to isolate PBMCs, with at least 7 million per sample. Total RNA was extracted from PBMCs with Trizol reagent, with at least 5.5 micrograms obtained per sample. The percentages of naive CD45RAhigh/CD27high T cells were determined by flow cytometry on a PBMC aliquot from every donor. Recombination connected TRBV7-2 to TRBJ1-2; the D gene remains uncertain. The sequencing sample was made of blood. The TCR comes from a woman in her thirties in good health. CDR3 protein: CAGIYGRVGGGYTF. The nucleotide sequence reads TGTGCCGGCATCTATGGACGGGTTGGTGGCGGCTACACCTTC.